The clone carrying this TCR beta chain was observed a handful of times. The data derive from a study of Ad26.COV2.S vaccination and SARS-CoV-2 variants. The treatment was: some 20 received Ad26.COV2.S at low or high dose, single or two shots; a few received placebo; per-sample allocation not given. Sampling occurred on day 63 after the first vaccine or placebo injection. The method was immunoSEQ multiplex PCR; TCRdb's version includes in-frame clones alone and lacks a portion of them. The data hold hundreds of thousands of clones, with over 75% observed a single time. The sample consisted of peripheral blood, taken in a trial of Ad26.COV2.S vaccine versus placebo. The sequence derives from a person aged 18-60 years who received the Ad26.COV2.S COVID-19 vaccine or a placebo.

CDR3 protein: CASSMTTGYQYTQYF. CDR3 nucleotide sequence: TGCGCCAGCAGCATGACTACAGGGTACCAATATACGCAGTATTTT. This rearrangement joins TRBV4-3 to TRBJ2-3, with D perhaps matching TRBD1 (6 bases). This CDR3 contains 15 residues. Germline CDR1 is LGHNA and CDR2 is YSLEER. The germline V and J ends were trimmed by 5 bases and 7 bases, with 19 bases remaining between them.